The rows below give T cell receptor beta chains drawn from one sample of a study of blood T cell repertoires in COVID-19. The method was immunoSEQ multiplex PCR; TCRdb's version includes in-frame clones alone and lacks a portion of them. The sample records a few hundred thousand clones, about nine tenths being singletons. Sequencing input: peripheral blood. These receptor sequences come from a man aged 70 or older with acute or convalescent COVID-19. The CDR3 runs from the conserved cysteine through the conserved F or W. The D gene is left open where the match is weak. The listing skips clone size in some rows; elsewhere it reads once, few, many or a size class.

V gene: TRBV7-9
clone size: -
D gene: -
J gene: TRBJ1-1
CDR3 protein: CASSSQVNTEAFF
CDR3 DNA: TGTGCCAGCAGCTCACAGGTAAACACTGAAGCTTTCTTT

V gene: TRBV6-1
clone size: -
D gene: TRBD1
J gene: TRBJ2-2
CDR3 protein: CASSEDRGFTGELFF
CDR3 DNA: TGTGCCAGCAGTGAGGACAGGGGGTTCACCGGGGAGCTGTTTTTT

V gene: TRBV7-3
clone size: -
D gene: -
J gene: TRBJ2-2
CDR3 protein: CASSLNMAGELFF
CDR3 DNA: TGTGCCAGCAGCTTAAACATGGCCGGGGAGCTGTTTTTT

V gene: TRBV7-3
clone size: -
D gene: TRBD2
J gene: TRBJ2-3
CDR3 protein: CASSLTLGTSGRTDTQYF
CDR3 DNA: TGTGCCAGCAGCTTAACCTTAGGGACTAGCGGGAGAACGGATACGCAGTATTTT

V gene: TRBV18
clone size: -
D gene: -
J gene: TRBJ2-3
CDR3 protein: CASSPIPLATDTQYF
CDR3 DNA: TGTGCCAGCTCACCAATCCCGCTAGCGACGGATACGCAGTATTTT

V gene: TRBV7-3
clone size: -
D gene: -
J gene: TRBJ2-1
CDR3 protein: CASSPTSSGEQFF
CDR3 DNA: TGTGCCAGCAGTCCTACTAGCTCTGGTGAGCAGTTCTTC

V gene: TRBV5-1
clone size: -
D gene: -
J gene: TRBJ1-1
CDR3 protein: CASSLGAVGAHTEAFF
CDR3 DNA: TGCGCCAGCAGCTTGGGTGCGGTGGGGGCCCACACTGAAGCTTTCTTT

V gene: TRBV28
clone size: -
D gene: -
J gene: TRBJ1-5
CDR3 protein: CATGGGNQPQHF
CDR3 DNA: TGTGCCACCGGGGGAGGCAATCAGCCCCAGCATTTT

V gene: TRBV5-1
clone size: -
D gene: TRBD2
J gene: TRBJ2-1
CDR3 protein: CASSAGTSLNNEQFF
CDR3 DNA: TGCGCCAGCAGCGCCGGGACTAGTTTGAACAATGAGCAGTTCTTC

V gene: TRBV11-1
clone size: -
D gene: TRBD1
J gene: TRBJ2-7
CDR3 protein: CASSASGTGRPYEQYF
CDR3 DNA: TGTGCCAGCAGCGCCTCCGGGACAGGGCGTCCCTACGAGCAGTACTTC

V gene: TRBV19
clone size: -
D gene: TRBD1
J gene: TRBJ1-2
CDR3 protein: CASSTGTGTNYGYTF
CDR3 DNA: TGTGCCAGTAGTACTGGGACAGGCACTAACTATGGCTACACCTTC

V gene: TRBV11-2
clone size: few
D gene: TRBD2
J gene: TRBJ2-3
CDR3 protein: CASSPRWLAERTDTQYF
CDR3 DNA: TGTGCCAGCAGCCCCCGGTGGCTAGCGGAGCGCACAGATACGCAGTATTTT

V gene: TRBV6-2/TRBV6-3
clone size: -
D gene: TRBD2
J gene: TRBJ2-1
CDR3 protein: CASSYSTLAANEQFF
CDR3 DNA: TGTGCCAGCAGTTACTCGACACTAGCGGCGAATGAGCAGTTCTTC

V gene: TRBV14
clone size: -
D gene: -
J gene: TRBJ1-1
CDR3 protein: CASSGGQRPLNTEAFF
CDR3 DNA: TGTGCCAGCAGCGGCGGGCAGCGACCTTTAAACACTGAAGCTTTCTTT

V gene: TRBV5-5
clone size: -
D gene: -
J gene: TRBJ2-7
CDR3 protein: CASSLGGEREQYF
CDR3 DNA: TGTGCCAGCAGCCTGGGGGGAGAGCGCGAGCAGTACTTC

V gene: TRBV7-2
clone size: -
D gene: TRBD1
J gene: TRBJ1-4
CDR3 protein: CASSQGFRGWEKLFF
CDR3 DNA: TGTGCCAGCAGTCAGGGGTTCAGGGGGTGGGAAAAACTGTTTTTT

V gene: TRBV27
clone size: -
D gene: TRBD1
J gene: TRBJ2-7
CDR3 protein: CASSLRGTGGDEQYF
CDR3 DNA: TGTGCCAGCAGTTTAAGGGGGACAGGGGGGGACGAGCAGTACTTC

V gene: TRBV5-1
clone size: once
D gene: -
J gene: TRBJ1-6
CDR3 protein: CASSLDGGHNSPLHF
CDR3 DNA: TGCGCCAGCAGCTTGGACGGGGGGCATAATTCACCCCTCCACTTT

V gene: TRBV11-3
clone size: -
D gene: TRBD1
J gene: TRBJ2-4
CDR3 protein: CASSLDGGQGIAKNIQYF
CDR3 DNA: TGTGCCAGCAGCTTAGACGGGGGACAGGGGATAGCCAAAAACATTCAGTACTTC

V gene: TRBV27
clone size: -
D gene: TRBD2
J gene: TRBJ2-7
CDR3 protein: CASSLGTSGRFYEQYF
CDR3 DNA: TGTGCCAGCAGTTTAGGGACTAGCGGGAGGTTCTACGAGCAGTACTTC

V gene: TRBV5-4
clone size: -
D gene: TRBD1
J gene: TRBJ2-1
CDR3 protein: CASSFGPGPGGNEQFF
CDR3 DNA: TGTGCCAGCAGCTTTGGGCCGGGACCAGGGGGAAATGAGCAGTTCTTC

V gene: TRBV27
clone size: once
D gene: TRBD1
J gene: TRBJ1-5
CDR3 protein: CASSKGQGKNQPQHF
CDR3 DNA: TGTGCCAGCAGTAAGGGACAGGGAAAAAATCAGCCCCAGCATTTT

V gene: TRBV7-9
clone size: -
D gene: TRBD1
J gene: TRBJ2-2
CDR3 protein: CASSFGDRGTGELFF
CDR3 DNA: TGTGCCAGCAGCTTTGGTGACAGGGGGACCGGGGAGCTGTTTTTT

V gene: TRBV5-6
clone size: -
D gene: TRBD2
J gene: TRBJ2-2
CDR3 protein: CASRRAGVNTGELFF
CDR3 DNA: TGTGCCAGCCGTCGAGCGGGGGTGAACACCGGGGAGCTGTTTTTT

V gene: TRBV19
clone size: -
D gene: TRBD1
J gene: TRBJ1-6
CDR3 protein: CASSSTGASPLHF
CDR3 DNA: TGTGCCAGTAGTTCTACAGGGGCTTCACCCCTCCACTTT

V gene: TRBV5-1
clone size: medium-sized
D gene: -
J gene: TRBJ1-1
CDR3 protein: CASSARGNAEAFF
CDR3 DNA: TGCGCCAGCAGCGCCCGGGGGAACGCTGAAGCTTTCTTT

V gene: TRBV27
clone size: -
D gene: -
J gene: TRBJ2-7
CDR3 protein: CASSLSGGYEQYF
CDR3 DNA: TGTGCCAGCAGTTTATCGGGGGGCTACGAGCAGTACTTC

V gene: TRBV6-5
clone size: -
D gene: TRBD1
J gene: TRBJ2-3
CDR3 protein: CASRQRQGGDTQYF
CDR3 DNA: TGTGCCAGCAGACAAAGACAGGGGGGGGATACGCAGTATTTT

V gene: TRBV5-1
clone size: -
D gene: -
J gene: TRBJ2-3
CDR3 protein: CASSLGLASDTQYF
CDR3 DNA: TGCGCCAGCAGCTTGGGGCTAGCATCAGATACGCAGTATTTT

V gene: TRBV19
clone size: -
D gene: -
J gene: TRBJ2-4
CDR3 protein: CASSIRKNIQYF
CDR3 DNA: TGTGCCAGTAGTATTCGGAAAAACATTCAGTACTTC

V gene: TRBV2
clone size: -
D gene: TRBD1
J gene: TRBJ1-5
CDR3 protein: CASSLQGASNQPQHF
CDR3 DNA: TGTGCCAGCAGTCTACAGGGGGCTAGCAATCAGCCCCAGCATTTT

V gene: TRBV12-3/TRBV12-4
clone size: -
D gene: -
J gene: TRBJ2-3
CDR3 protein: CASRRQGTDTQYF
CDR3 DNA: TGTGCCAGCAGAAGACAGGGCACAGATACGCAGTATTTT

V gene: TRBV9
clone size: -
D gene: TRBD1
J gene: TRBJ2-7
CDR3 protein: CASSPQTGSVYEQYF
CDR3 DNA: TGTGCCAGCAGCCCCCAGACAGGGAGCGTCTACGAGCAGTACTTC

V gene: TRBV6-1
clone size: -
D gene: -
J gene: TRBJ2-2
CDR3 protein: CASSEQGNTGELFF
CDR3 DNA: TGTGCCAGCAGTGAACAGGGGAACACCGGGGAGCTGTTTTTT

V gene: TRBV12-1
clone size: -
D gene: -
J gene: TRBJ1-3
CDR3 protein: CASSFVGASSGNTIYF
CDR3 DNA: TGTGCCAGCAGCTTTGTAGGGGCCAGCTCTGGAAACACCATATATTTT

V gene: TRBV14
clone size: -
D gene: TRBD2
J gene: TRBJ2-1
CDR3 protein: CASSKPGTSGRAQFF
CDR3 DNA: TGTGCCAGCAGCAAACCCGGGACTAGCGGGAGAGCGCAGTTCTTC

V gene: TRBV7-9
clone size: once
D gene: -
J gene: TRBJ1-5
CDR3 protein: CASTSFPGNQPQHF
CDR3 DNA: TGTGCCAGCACCTCCTTCCCGGGCAATCAGCCCCAGCATTTT

V gene: TRBV29-1
clone size: -
D gene: -
J gene: TRBJ2-5
CDR3 protein: CSGEEGQETQYF
CDR3 DNA: TGCAGCGGGGAGGAGGGGCAAGAGACCCAGTACTTC

V gene: TRBV25-1
clone size: -
D gene: -
J gene: TRBJ1-6
CDR3 protein: CASSEGVGGSPLHF
CDR3 DNA: TGTGCCAGCAGTGAAGGAGTGGGGGGATCACCCCTCCACTTT

V gene: TRBV27
clone size: -
D gene: -
J gene: TRBJ2-6
CDR3 protein: CASSFEGSGANVLTF
CDR3 DNA: TGTGCCAGCAGTTTCGAGGGCTCTGGGGCCAACGTCCTGACTTTC

V gene: TRBV5-1
clone size: -
D gene: TRBD2
J gene: TRBJ2-1
CDR3 protein: CASSTGLADIRNEQFF
CDR3 DNA: TGCGCCAGCAGCACGGGACTAGCGGATATCCGCAATGAGCAGTTCTTC

V gene: TRBV28
clone size: -
D gene: -
J gene: TRBJ2-3
CDR3 protein: CASSLLLAHTDTQYF
CDR3 DNA: TGTGCCAGCAGTTTATTGCTAGCCCACACAGATACGCAGTATTTT

V gene: TRBV7-9
clone size: -
D gene: -
J gene: TRBJ1-1
CDR3 protein: CASSLLSMNTEAFF
CDR3 DNA: TGTGCCAGCAGCTTATTGTCAATGAACACTGAAGCTTTCTTT

V gene: TRBV3-1/TRBV3-2
clone size: -
D gene: TRBD1
J gene: TRBJ2-2
CDR3 protein: CASSQELTGANTGELFF
CDR3 DNA: TGTGCCAGCAGCCAAGAATTAACAGGGGCGAACACCGGGGAGCTGTTTTTT

V gene: TRBV5-1
clone size: -
D gene: TRBD2
J gene: TRBJ2-2
CDR3 protein: CASTLSGTRNTGELFF
CDR3 DNA: TGCGCCAGCACTCTTTCCGGGACTAGAAACACCGGGGAGCTGTTTTTT

V gene: TRBV7-9
clone size: -
D gene: TRBD2
J gene: TRBJ2-3
CDR3 protein: CASSRLAGVSDTQYF
CDR3 DNA: TGTGCCAGCAGCCGTCTAGCGGGAGTATCAGATACGCAGTATTTT

V gene: TRBV7-9
clone size: -
D gene: TRBD1
J gene: TRBJ2-1
CDR3 protein: CASRLEKGQGNEQFF
CDR3 DNA: TGTGCCAGCAGACTAGAGAAGGGACAGGGCAATGAGCAGTTCTTC

V gene: TRBV9
clone size: -
D gene: -
J gene: TRBJ2-6
CDR3 protein: CASSFTDTLQALTF
CDR3 DNA: TGTGCCAGCAGCTTTACTGACACCCTCCAAGCCCTGACTTTC

V gene: TRBV21-1
clone size: -
D gene: -
J gene: TRBJ2-7
CDR3 protein: CATSGRPGDEQYF
CDR3 DNA: TGTGCCACCTCGGGGAGGCCTGGGGACGAGCAGTACTTC

V gene: TRBV2
clone size: -
D gene: TRBD1
J gene: TRBJ1-2
CDR3 protein: CASLRDRVTDGYTF
CDR3 DNA: TGTGCCAGCTTAAGGGACAGGGTTACCGATGGCTACACCTTC

V gene: TRBV5-4
clone size: once
D gene: TRBD1
J gene: TRBJ2-5
CDR3 protein: CASSLAARGQETQYF
CDR3 DNA: TGTGCCAGCAGCTTGGCGGCCAGGGGGCAAGAGACCCAGTACTTC

V gene: TRBV6-2/TRBV6-3
clone size: -
D gene: TRBD1
J gene: TRBJ1-5
CDR3 protein: CASSYAGQGNQPQHF
CDR3 DNA: TGTGCCAGCAGTTACGCCGGACAGGGCAATCAGCCCCAGCATTTT

V gene: TRBV19
clone size: -
D gene: TRBD1
J gene: TRBJ2-5
CDR3 protein: CASSIIWDRSVQETQYF
CDR3 DNA: TGTGCCAGTAGTATAATCTGGGACAGAAGCGTCCAAGAGACCCAGTACTTC

V gene: TRBV6-1
clone size: -
D gene: -
J gene: TRBJ1-2
CDR3 protein: CASSDLGSGGGYTF
CDR3 DNA: TGTGCCAGCAGTGATCTAGGCAGTGGAGGCGGCTACACCTTC

V gene: TRBV7-9
clone size: -
D gene: TRBD1
J gene: TRBJ1-2
CDR3 protein: CASSSGQGARTF
CDR3 DNA: TGTGCCAGCAGCTCCGGACAGGGGGCAAGGACCTTC